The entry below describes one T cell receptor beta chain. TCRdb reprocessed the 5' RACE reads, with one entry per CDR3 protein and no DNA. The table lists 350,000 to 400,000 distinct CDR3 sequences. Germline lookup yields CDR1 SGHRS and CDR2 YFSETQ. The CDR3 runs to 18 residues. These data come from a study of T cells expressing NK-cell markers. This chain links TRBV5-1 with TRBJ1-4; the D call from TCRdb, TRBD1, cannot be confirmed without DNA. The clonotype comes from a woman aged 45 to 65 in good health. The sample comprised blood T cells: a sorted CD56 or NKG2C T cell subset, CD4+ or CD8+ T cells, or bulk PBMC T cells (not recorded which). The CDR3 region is CASSGSGTGLATNEKLFF.